This passage covers 30 T cell receptor beta chains from one sample sequenced in a study of response to subunit inactivated influenza vaccine. A single record per CDR3 protein comes from TCRdb applying MiXCR to the RT-PCR reads. Here the sample spans 600,000 to 850,000 distinct CDR3 sequences, around 15% being singletons. The input for sequencing was PBMCs from blood, taken 14 to 15 days before vaccination. These receptors came from a man aged 50 to 59 who received an inactivated influenza vaccine.

This clonotype was recorded at least ten times. The gene calls are TRBV7-6 and TRBJ2-1; perhaps TRBD1 as D (6 bases). The V gene's germline CDR1 is SGHVS and CDR2 FNYEAQ. CDR3 length: 21 amino acids. V lost 6 bases and J lost 0, with 30 bases in between. In DNA, the CDR3 is TGTGCCAGCAGTCATAGCCGGGTTTCGGACAGACAAGATATCTCCTACAATGAGCAGTTCTTC. Protein product: CASSHSRVSDRQDISYNEQFF.

This clonotype showed up many times. V usage is TRBV7-2 and J usage is TRBJ1-3; no reliable D call. The CDR3 is 16 amino acids. Trimming cost V 0 bases and J 0 bases, with 9 bases left between them. CDR1 and CDR2 (germline): SGHTA, FQGNSA. CDR3 nucleotides: TGTGCCAGCAGCTTAGCGGGTGGGAGCTCTGGAAACACCATATATTTT. Translation gives CASSLAGGSSGNTIYF.

This clonotype was detected many times. The CDR3 nucleotides are TGCGCCAGCGGCAAGGACCCCTACGAGCAGTACTTC. As protein: CASGKDPYEQYF. V is TRBV5-1 and J is TRBJ2-7; D call uncertain. This CDR3 is built from 12 residues. Germline CDR1 is SGHRS and CDR2 is YFSETQ. The germline V and J ends were trimmed by 7 bases and 2 bases, with 10 bases remaining between them.

This clonotype has ten or more counts. V usage is TRBV12-3 or TRBV12-4 and J usage is TRBJ2-3, with 8 bases fitting TRBD1. V shed 3 bases and J 3 bases; nucleotides not matched to a gene: 8. The CDR3 extends over 16 amino acids. The CDR3: CASSFSVQGATDTQYF. The CDR3 DNA reads TGTGCCAGCAGTTTTTCAGTGCAGGGGGCAACAGATACGCAGTATTTT.

This clonotype has only a few counts. The V and J genes are TRBV4-1 and TRBJ2-1, with 10 nucleotides matching TRBD2. Germline CDR1 is MGHRA and CDR2 is YSYEKL. The CDR3 length is 16 residues. V gave up 1 base and J gave up 6 bases; unmatched junction bases: 6. The CDR3 coding sequence is TGCGCCAGCAGCCAAGTTCAGCGGGGGGGGTCCAATGAGCAGTTCTTC. The encoded protein is CASSQVQRGGSNEQFF.

The CDR3 coding sequence is TGTGCCAGCAGCTTATCCGGGATTGACTCCTACGAGCAGTACTTC. Its protein product is CASSLSGIDSYEQYF. The chain recombines TRBV7-9 with TRBJ2-7; possible D gene TRBD2, 5 bases. V was pared by 2 bases and J by 0 bases, with 11 bases between. The CDR3 consists of 15 residues. Germline V gives CDR1 SEHNR, CDR2 FQNEAQ (reference sequence).

The CDR3: CASIEPGQWTTGELFF. The CDR3 region has the DNA TGTGCCAGCATCGAACCGGGACAGTGGACTACCGGGGAGCTGTTTTTT. This sequence joins TRBV6-1 and TRBJ2-2, with 7 bases aligning to TRBD1. J was trimmed by 5 bases and V by 7 bases; bases with no gene match: 13. The germline V gene has CDR1 MNHNS and CDR2 SASEGT. This CDR3 has 16 residues.

In its sample, this clonotype was seen many times. The CDR3 region has the DNA TGCAGCGTTTCGGGTAGCGGGAGCTCCTACAATGAGCAGTTCTTC. Translation gives CSVSGSGSSYNEQFF. The chain employs TRBV29-1 and TRBJ2-1, with 9 positions matching TRBD2. V lost 5 bases, J lost 0 bases, and 5 bases stayed unmatched. The CDR3 is 15 amino acids. Germline loops: CDR1 SQVTM, CDR2 ANQGSEA.

The chain is built from TRBV9 and TRBJ2-7; TRBD2 matches at 13 bases. This CDR3 has 15 residues. Trimming removed 4 bases from V and 13 bases from J; junction bases left unmatched: 14. Germline V CDR1 and CDR2: SGDLS, YYNGEE. The CDR3 bases are TGTGCCAGCAGCCCCGGGACTAGCGGGATGGGCCGGGAATACTTC. Amino acid sequence: CASSPGTSGMGREYF. Combining the CDR3 with reference TRBV9 and TRBJ2-7 gives the whole variable domain DSGVTQTPKHLITATGQRVTLRCSPRSGDLSVYWYQQSLDQGLQFLIQYYNGEERAKGNILERFSAQQFPDLHSELNLSSLELGDSALYFCASSPGTSGMGREYFGPGTRLTVT.

The CDR3 spells CASSPKGGFEQYF. CDR3 DNA sequence: TGTGCCAGCAGCCCAAAGGGGGGCTTTGAGCAGTACTTC. The chain couples TRBV7-2 to TRBJ2-7; D is tentatively TRBD1 or TRBD2 (6 bases each). Trimming shortened V by 5 bases and J by 7 bases, and 15 bases separated the two germline ends. Germline V gene lookup returns CDR1 SGHTA and CDR2 FQGNSA. This CDR3 comprises 13 residues.

The chain joins TRBV5-1 to TRBJ2-5; 7 bases map to TRBD1. Trimming at V came to 4 bases and at J to 5 bases, leaving 11 bases not matched to a gene. The CDR3 sequence is 15 residues long. Germline assignment: CDR1 SGHRS and CDR2 YFSETQ. This CDR3 reads CASSLTTGDKETQYF. CDR3 sequence (DNA): TGCGCCAGCAGCCTCACCACAGGGGATAAGGAGACCCAGTACTTC.

In this sample, this clonotype turned up a few times. The CDR3 DNA sequence: TGTGCCAGCAGGCAAATGACAGGGGACTATGGCTACACCTTC. Translated: CASRQMTGDYGYTF. The chain recombines TRBV11-2 with TRBJ1-2; 8 bases match TRBD1. Germline CDR1 SGHAT, CDR2 FQNNGV. With 6 bases clipped from V and 3 bases from J, the junction kept 6 bases outside the gene matches. CDR3 size: 14 residues.

This clonotype turned up a few times. V usage is TRBV19 and J usage is TRBJ2-1; weak D call: TRBD2 (5 bases). V lost 3 bases and J 12 bases, leaving 9 bases between the germline ends. Germline V lookup: CDR1 LNHDA, CDR2 SQIVND (reference sequence). This CDR3 is 11 amino acids long. Here the CDR3 reads CASSIGGPQFF. The CDR3 DNA follows: TGTGCCAGTAGTATTGGCGGGCCGCAGTTCTTC.

The chain links TRBV5-1 to TRBJ1-2; maybe TRBD1 (5 bases). The germline gives CDR1 SGHRS, CDR2 YFSETQ. V shed 4 bases and J shed 5 bases, with 18 bases lying between them. The CDR3 contains 15 residues. Here the CDR3 reads CASSEPPGHLYGYTF. Written as DNA, the CDR3 is TGCGCCAGCAGCGAACCACCCGGACACTTATATGGCTACACCTTC.

This clonotype was found many times. The rearrangement uses TRBV28 and TRBJ2-7; TRBD1 aligns across 10 bases. The CDR3 is 15 amino acids. The V gene end was trimmed by 2 bases and the J gene end by 9 bases; junction bases not matched to a gene: 10. In germline, CDR1 is MDHEN, CDR2 SYDVKM. CDR3 bases: TGTGCCAGCAGTTTACCCGGGGACAGGGGTGGTTGGCAGTACTTC. Translating gives CASSLPGDRGGWQYF.

The rearrangement uses TRBV11-2 and TRBJ2-3; D might be TRBD2 (6 bases). The CDR3 loop spans 15 amino acids. The germline V gene has CDR1 SGHAT and CDR2 FQNNGV. V lost 4 bases and J 0 bases, leaving 11 bases between the germline ends. The CDR3: CASSYIAASTDTQYF. DNA for the CDR3: TGTGCCAGCAGCTACATAGCGGCTAGCACAGATACGCAGTATTTT. Filled out from reference TRBV11-2 and TRBJ2-3, the complete variable domain reads EAGVAQSPRYKIIEKRQSVAFWCNPISGHATLYWYQQILGQGPKLLIQFQNNGVVDDSQLPKDRFSAERLKGVDSTLKIQPAKLEDSAVYLCASSYIAASTDTQYFGPGTRLTVL.

This clonotype was detected a few times. The chain couples TRBV28 to TRBJ2-7; D possibly matches TRBD1 or TRBD2 (5 bases each). The ends were cut back, 6 bases at V and 4 bases at J, with 19 bases in the middle. Germline loops: CDR1 MDHEN, CDR2 SYDVKM. This CDR3 has 15 residues. CDR3 DNA: TGTGCCAGCAGGCTCGAGGGGCCCGGGAAATACGAGCAGTACTTC. Its protein is CASRLEGPGKYEQYF. Looking up the rest from reference TRBV28 and TRBJ2-7 gives the full variable domain: DVKVTQSSRYLVKRTGEKVFLECVQDMDHENMFWYRQDPGLGLRLIYFSYDVKMKEKGDIPEGYSVSREKKERFSLILESASTNQTSMYLCASRLEGPGKYEQYFGPGTRLTVT.

This clonotype has just a few counts. A much larger clone differs from this one at a single base, so this may be a read error. V usage is TRBV12-5 and J usage is TRBJ2-2; D is uncertain. The V gene lost 5 bases and the J gene lost 3 bases, with 4 bases spanning the gap. CDR1 and CDR2 (germline): LGHNT, FRNRAP. CDR3 length equals 12 residues. CDR3 amino acids: CASGIDTGELFF. The CDR3 DNA follows: TGTGCTAGTGGTATAGACACCGGGGAGCTGTTTTTT.

Concerning this clonotype itself: This clone may be a read error of a much larger clone one base away. This sequence joins TRBV5-1 and TRBJ2-7; TRBD1 matches 7 bases. V shed 4 bases, J shed 1 base, and the junction held 5 bases outside the gene matches. Germline CDR1 is SGHRS and CDR2 is YFSETQ. This CDR3 is 14 amino acids long. The DNA for the CDR3 is TGCGCCAGCAGCGGGGGACAGAGGTCCTACGAGCAGTACTTC. Protein sequence: CASSGGQRSYEQYF.

The rearrangement links TRBV20-1 to TRBJ2-3; TRBD1 aligns across 9 bases. V gave up 5 bases and J gave up 3 bases; unmatched junction bases: 9. Germline V gives CDR1 DFQATT, CDR2 SNEGSKA (reference sequence). The CDR3 runs 15 residues. The CDR3 coding sequence is TGCAGTGCTGAAACCGGGACAGGGCAGACAGATACGCAGTATTTT. This translates into CSAETGTGQTDTQYF.

The chain couples TRBV10-3 to TRBJ2-1; 7 nucleotides align to TRBD2. Trimming cost V 9 bases and J 0 bases; bases outside gene matches: 5. This CDR3 comprises 14 residues. Germline-derived CDR1 and CDR2 are ENHRY and SYGVKD. The chain's CDR3 is CAIRGGSSYNEQFF. CDR3 coding DNA: TGTGCCATACGAGGCGGGAGCTCCTACAATGAGCAGTTCTTC.

This chain uses TRBV20-1 with TRBJ2-5; D not resolved. The V gene's germline CDR1 is DFQATT and CDR2 SNEGSKA (reference sequence). V gave up 0 bases and J gave up 4 bases, with 6 bases separating them. The CDR3 runs to 12 residues. CDR3: CSARESVETQYF. The CDR3 DNA reads TGCAGTGCTAGAGAATCTGTAGAGACCCAGTACTTC.

This clonotype was counted ten times or more. This chain uses TRBV20-1 with TRBJ2-3, with 7 bases that match TRBD2. V gave up 4 bases and J gave up 0 bases; unmatched junction bases: 7. From germline, CDR1 is DFQATT and CDR2 SNEGSKA (reference sequence). The CDR3 extends over 15 amino acids. The DNA for the CDR3 is TGCAGTGCTACCCGGGGGGTGGGGAGCACAGATACGCAGTATTTT. This encodes CSATRGVGSTDTQYF.

In this sample, this clonotype turned up a few times. The V gene is TRBV9, the J gene TRBJ2-5; no definite D call. The CDR3 has 14 residues. Germline lookup yields CDR1 SGDLS and CDR2 YYNGEE. Trimming took off 0 bases at V and 4 bases at J, with 10 bases between the two ends. In DNA, the CDR3 is TGTGCCAGCAGCGTAGGTCAGGCTGGAGAGACCCAGTACTTC. Protein product: CASSVGQAGETQYF.

The chain combines TRBV7-2 with TRBJ2-7; TRBD2 agrees at 10 bases. Germline V gene sequence: CDR1 SGHTA, CDR2 FQGNSA. V dropped 4 bases and J dropped 7; count of bases not matched to a gene: 10. The CDR3 extends over 15 amino acids. CDR3 nucleotide sequence: TGTGCCAGCAGCTACACTAGCGGGGAGCCTCGGGAGCAGTACTTC. Amino acid sequence: CASSYTSGEPREQYF.

CDR3 DNA: TGTGCCAGCAGCTTAAGGACTAGCGGGAACCTCGAGAGCGCCTACGAGCAGTACTTC. Translated: CASSLRTSGNLESAYEQYF. The J gene is TRBJ2-7, the V gene TRBV11-2; 12 bases are a match to TRBD2. This CDR3 contains 19 residues. V was clipped by 2 bases and J by 2 bases; unmatched bases: 13. From germline, CDR1 is SGHAT and CDR2 FQNNGV.

This clonotype was seen repeatedly, ten times or more. This chain uses TRBV11-2 with TRBJ2-2, with TRBD1 matching over 7 bases. V was pared by 5 bases and J by 0 bases, with 6 bases of the junction left unmatched. This CDR3 is 16 amino acids long. Germline V CDR1 and CDR2: SGHAT, FQNNGV. The CDR3 region is CASSTQTGSNTGELFF. CDR3 bases: TGTGCCAGCAGCACCCAGACAGGGTCGAACACCGGGGAGCTGTTTTTT. Full variable domain (remainder filled in from reference TRBV11-2 and TRBJ2-2): EAGVAQSPRYKIIEKRQSVAFWCNPISGHATLYWYQQILGQGPKLLIQFQNNGVVDDSQLPKDRFSAERLKGVDSTLKIQPAKLEDSAVYLCASSTQTGSNTGELFFGEGSRLTVL.

The V gene is TRBV4-2, the J gene TRBJ2-1, with TRBD2 matching over 7 bases. The trim removed 1 base at V and 0 bases at J, leaving 6 bases unmatched. Germline V CDR1 and CDR2: LGHNA, YNFKEQ. This CDR3 is built from 17 residues. This CDR3 is CASSQGRAGSSYNEQFF. Written as DNA, the CDR3 is TGTGCCAGCAGCCAAGGAAGAGCGGGGAGCTCCTACAATGAGCAGTTCTTC.

The chain joins TRBV12-3 or TRBV12-4 to TRBJ1-1; D unclear. The CDR3 is 14 amino acids. The V and J ends lost 3 bases and 0 bases respectively, with 8 bases between them. CDR3 amino acids: CASSFRRLNTEAFF. For the CDR3, the DNA is TGTGCCAGCAGTTTTCGGCGGCTGAACACTGAAGCTTTCTTT.

This clonotype has a count of ten or more. The gene calls are TRBV5-1 and TRBJ2-5; no reliable D call. The CDR3 sequence is 12 residues long. Germline loops: CDR1 SGHRS, CDR2 YFSETQ. Trimming removed 7 bases at V and 2 bases at J, with 9 bases between. CDR3 coding DNA: TGCGCCAGCCAAGAGCCACAAGAGACCCAGTACTTC. Translated, it gives CASQEPQETQYF.